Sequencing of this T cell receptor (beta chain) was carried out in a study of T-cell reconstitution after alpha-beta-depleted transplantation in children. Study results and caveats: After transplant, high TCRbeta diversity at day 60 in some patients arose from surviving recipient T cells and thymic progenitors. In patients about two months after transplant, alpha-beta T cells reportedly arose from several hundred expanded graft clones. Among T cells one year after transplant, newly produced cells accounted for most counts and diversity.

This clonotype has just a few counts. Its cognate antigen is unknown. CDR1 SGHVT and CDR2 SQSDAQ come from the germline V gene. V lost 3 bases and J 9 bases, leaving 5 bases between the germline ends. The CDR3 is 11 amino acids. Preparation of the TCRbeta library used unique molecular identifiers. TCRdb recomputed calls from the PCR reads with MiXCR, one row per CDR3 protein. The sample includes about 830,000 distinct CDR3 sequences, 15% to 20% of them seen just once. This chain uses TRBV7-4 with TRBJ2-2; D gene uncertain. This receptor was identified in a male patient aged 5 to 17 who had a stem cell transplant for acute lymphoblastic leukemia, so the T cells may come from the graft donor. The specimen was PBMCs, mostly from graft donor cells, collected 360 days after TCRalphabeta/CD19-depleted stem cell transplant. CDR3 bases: TGTGCCAGCAGCTTTCCCCGGGAGCTGTTTTTT. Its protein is CASSFPRELFF.